This T cell receptor (beta chain) was obtained from a study of control samples from healthy donors and cancer patients. TCRdb's table, derived via immunoSEQ multiplex PCR, lists solely in-frame clones and lacks some. The sample holds 150,000 to 200,000 clones; more than 80% are singletons and the top ten take approximately 1.4%. This CDR3 is built from 14 residues. V was shortened by 1 base and J by 4 bases, with 6 bases between the two germline ends. Germline V gene lookup returns CDR1 SGHRS and CDR2 YFSETQ. The chain couples TRBV5-1 to TRBJ1-6; D is possibly TRBD1 (6 bases). This TCR derives from a man in his thirties or forties in good health. What was sequenced was blood. CDR3: CASSLQGYNSPLHF. The CDR3 DNA is TGCGCCAGCAGCTTGCAGGGGTATAATTCACCCCTCCACTTT.